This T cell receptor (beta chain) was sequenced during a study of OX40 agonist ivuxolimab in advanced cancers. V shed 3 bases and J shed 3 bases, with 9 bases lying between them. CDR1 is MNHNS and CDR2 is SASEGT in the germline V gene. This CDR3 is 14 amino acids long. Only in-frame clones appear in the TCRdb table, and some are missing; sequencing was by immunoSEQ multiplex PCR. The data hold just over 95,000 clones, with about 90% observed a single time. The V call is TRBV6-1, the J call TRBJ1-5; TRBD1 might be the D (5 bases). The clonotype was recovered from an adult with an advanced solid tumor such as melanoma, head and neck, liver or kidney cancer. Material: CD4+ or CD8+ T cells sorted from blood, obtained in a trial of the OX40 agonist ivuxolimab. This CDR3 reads CASSEGQPNQPQHF. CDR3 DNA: TGTGCCAGCAGTGAGGGGCAGCCCAATCAGCCCCAGCATTTT.